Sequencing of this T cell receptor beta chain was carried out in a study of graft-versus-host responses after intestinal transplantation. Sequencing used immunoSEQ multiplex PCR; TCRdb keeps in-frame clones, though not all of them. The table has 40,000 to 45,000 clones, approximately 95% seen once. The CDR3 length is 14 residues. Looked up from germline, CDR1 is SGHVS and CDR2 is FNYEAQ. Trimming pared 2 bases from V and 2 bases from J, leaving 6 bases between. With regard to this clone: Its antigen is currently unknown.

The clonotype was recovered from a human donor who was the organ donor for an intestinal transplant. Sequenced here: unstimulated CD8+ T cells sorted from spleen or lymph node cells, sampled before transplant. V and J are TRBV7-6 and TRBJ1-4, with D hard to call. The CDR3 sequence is CASSLLPTNEKLFF. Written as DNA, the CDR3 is TGTGCCAGCAGCTTACTGCCGACTAATGAAAAACTGTTTTTT.